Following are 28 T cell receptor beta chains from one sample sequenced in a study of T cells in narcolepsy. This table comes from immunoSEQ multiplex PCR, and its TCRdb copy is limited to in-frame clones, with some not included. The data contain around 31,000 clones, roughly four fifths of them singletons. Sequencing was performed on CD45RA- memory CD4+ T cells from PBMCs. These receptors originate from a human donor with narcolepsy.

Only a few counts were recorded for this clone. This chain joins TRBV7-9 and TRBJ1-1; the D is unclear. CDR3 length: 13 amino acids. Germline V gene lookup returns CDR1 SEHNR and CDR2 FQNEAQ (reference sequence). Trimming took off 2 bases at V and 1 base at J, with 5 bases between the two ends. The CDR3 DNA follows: TGTGCCAGCAGCTTAAATGAGAACACTGAAGCTTTCTTT. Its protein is CASSLNENTEAFF.

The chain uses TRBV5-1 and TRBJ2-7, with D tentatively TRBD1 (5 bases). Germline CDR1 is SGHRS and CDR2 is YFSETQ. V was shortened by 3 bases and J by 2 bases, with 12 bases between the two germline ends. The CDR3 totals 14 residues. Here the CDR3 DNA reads TGCGCCAGCAGCTGGACATGGGGCCCCTACGAGCAGTACTTC. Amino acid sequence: CASSWTWGPYEQYF.

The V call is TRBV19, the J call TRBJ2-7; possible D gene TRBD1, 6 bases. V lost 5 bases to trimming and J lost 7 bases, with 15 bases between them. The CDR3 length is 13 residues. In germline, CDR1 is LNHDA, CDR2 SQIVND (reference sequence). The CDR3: CASSLRGTREQYF. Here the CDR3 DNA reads TGTGCCAGTAGTCTAAGGGGGACAAGAGAGCAGTACTTC.

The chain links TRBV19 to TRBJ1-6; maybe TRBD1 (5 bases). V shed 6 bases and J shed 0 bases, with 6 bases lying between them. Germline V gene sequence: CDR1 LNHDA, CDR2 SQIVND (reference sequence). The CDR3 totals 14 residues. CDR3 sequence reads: CASRGTSYNSPLHF. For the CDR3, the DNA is TGTGCCAGTAGAGGGACCTCCTATAATTCACCCCTCCACTTT.

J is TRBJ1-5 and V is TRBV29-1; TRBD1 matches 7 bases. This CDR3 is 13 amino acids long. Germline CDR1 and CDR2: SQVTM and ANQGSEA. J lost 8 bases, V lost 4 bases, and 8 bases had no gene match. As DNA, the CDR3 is TGCAGCGTTGTGGGAGCTCAGGGGGAGCCCCAGCATTTT. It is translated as CSVVGAQGEPQHF.

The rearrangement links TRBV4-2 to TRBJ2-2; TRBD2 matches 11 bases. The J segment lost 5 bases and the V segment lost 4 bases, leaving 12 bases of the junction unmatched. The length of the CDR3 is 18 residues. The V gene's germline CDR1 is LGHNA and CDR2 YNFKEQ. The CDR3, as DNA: TGTGCCAGCAGCCCCGTACTAGCGGGGGACCGCAGAACCGGGGAGCTGTTTTTT. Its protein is CASSPVLAGDRRTGELFF.

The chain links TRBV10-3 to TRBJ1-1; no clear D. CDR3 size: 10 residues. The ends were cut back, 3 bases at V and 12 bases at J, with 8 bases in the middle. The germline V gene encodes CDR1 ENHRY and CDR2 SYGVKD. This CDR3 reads CAISDGKTFF. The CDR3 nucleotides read TGTGCCATCAGTGACGGGAAGACTTTCTTT.

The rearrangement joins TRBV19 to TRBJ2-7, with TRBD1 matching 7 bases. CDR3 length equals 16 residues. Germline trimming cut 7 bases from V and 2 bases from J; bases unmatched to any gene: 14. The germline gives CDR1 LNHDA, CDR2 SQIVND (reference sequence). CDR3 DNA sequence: TGTGCCAGTAAGGTCGGCGACAGGGCGGAACCCTACGAGCAGTACTTC. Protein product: CASKVGDRAEPYEQYF.

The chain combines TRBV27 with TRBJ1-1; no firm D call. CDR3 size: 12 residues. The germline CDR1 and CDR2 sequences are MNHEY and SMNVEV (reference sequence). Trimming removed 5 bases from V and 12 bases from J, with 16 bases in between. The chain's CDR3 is CASSALGFGTFF. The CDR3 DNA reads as TGTGCCAGCAGTGCCTTGGGGTTTGGAACTTTCTTT.

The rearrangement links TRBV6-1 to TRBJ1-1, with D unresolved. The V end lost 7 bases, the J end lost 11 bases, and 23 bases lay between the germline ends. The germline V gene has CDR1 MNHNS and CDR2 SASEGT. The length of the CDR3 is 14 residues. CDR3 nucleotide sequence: TGTGCCAGCAACGGAGGAGGGCTCGTCGTGAGGGCTTTCTTT. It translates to CASNGGGLVVRAFF.

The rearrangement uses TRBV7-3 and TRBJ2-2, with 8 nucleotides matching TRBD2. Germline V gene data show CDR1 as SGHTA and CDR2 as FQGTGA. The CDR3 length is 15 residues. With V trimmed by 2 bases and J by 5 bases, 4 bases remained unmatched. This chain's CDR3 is CASSLGVAGTGELFF. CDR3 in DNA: TGTGCCAGCAGCTTAGGAGTAGCGGGGACCGGGGAGCTGTTTTTT.

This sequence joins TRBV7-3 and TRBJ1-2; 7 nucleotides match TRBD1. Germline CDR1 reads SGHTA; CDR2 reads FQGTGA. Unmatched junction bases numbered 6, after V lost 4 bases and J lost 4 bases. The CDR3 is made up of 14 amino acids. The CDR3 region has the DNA TGTGCCAGCAGCTCGGGACAGACCGGCTATGGCTACACCTTC. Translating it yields CASSSGQTGYGYTF.

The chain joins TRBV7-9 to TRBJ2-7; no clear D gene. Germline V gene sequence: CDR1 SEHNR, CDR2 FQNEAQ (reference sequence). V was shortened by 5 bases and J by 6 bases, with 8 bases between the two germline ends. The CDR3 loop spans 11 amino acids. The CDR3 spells CASSPGLEQYF. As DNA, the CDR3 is TGTGCCAGCAGCCCGGGCCTCGAGCAGTACTTC.

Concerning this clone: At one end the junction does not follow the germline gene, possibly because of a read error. The CDR3 region is CTSSSASHTDTQYF. CDR3 sequence (DNA): TGCACCAGCAGCTCTGCCAGCCACACAGATACGCAGTATTTT. The chain employs TRBV5-1 and TRBJ2-3; D is unclear. Per germline, CDR1 SGHRS and CDR2 YFSETQ. This CDR3 contains 14 residues.

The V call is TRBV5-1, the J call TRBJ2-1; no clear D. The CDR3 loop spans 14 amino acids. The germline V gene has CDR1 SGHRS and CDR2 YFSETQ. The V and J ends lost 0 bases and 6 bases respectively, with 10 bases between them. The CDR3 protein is CASSLDTGTNEQFF. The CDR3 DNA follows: TGCGCCAGCAGCTTGGACACCGGCACCAATGAGCAGTTCTTC.

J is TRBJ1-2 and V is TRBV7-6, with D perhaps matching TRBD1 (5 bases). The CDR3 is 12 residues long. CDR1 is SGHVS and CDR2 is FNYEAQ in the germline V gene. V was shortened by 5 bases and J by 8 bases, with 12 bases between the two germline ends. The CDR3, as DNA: TGTGCCAGCAGCGAGGGGACTGACGGCTACACCTTC. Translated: CASSEGTDGYTF. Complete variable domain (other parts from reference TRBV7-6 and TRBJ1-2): GAGVSQSPRYKVTKRGQDVALRCDPISGHVSLYWYRQALGQGPEFLTYFNYEAQQDKSGLPNDRFSAERPEGSISTLTIQRTEQRDSAMYRCASSEGTDGYTFGSGTRLTVV.

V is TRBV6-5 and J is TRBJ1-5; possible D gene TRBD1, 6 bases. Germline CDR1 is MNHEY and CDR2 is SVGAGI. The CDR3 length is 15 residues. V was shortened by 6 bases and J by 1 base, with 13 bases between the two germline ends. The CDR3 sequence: CASRRTGLSNQPQHF. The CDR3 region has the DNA TGTGCCAGCAGACGCACAGGGTTGAGCAATCAGCCCCAGCATTTT.

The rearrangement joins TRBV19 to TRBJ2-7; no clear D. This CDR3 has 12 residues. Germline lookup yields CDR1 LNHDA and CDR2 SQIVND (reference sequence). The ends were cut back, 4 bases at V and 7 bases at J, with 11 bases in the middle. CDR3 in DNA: TGTGCCAGTAGTACCCGAGCTGGGGAGCAGTACTTC. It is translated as CASSTRAGEQYF. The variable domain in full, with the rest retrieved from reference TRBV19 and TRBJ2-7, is DGGITQSPKYLFRKEGQNVTLSCEQNLNHDAMYWYRQDPGQGLRLIYYSQIVNDFQKGDIAEGYSVSREKKESFPLTVTSAQKNPTAFYLCASSTRAGEQYFGPGTRLTVT.

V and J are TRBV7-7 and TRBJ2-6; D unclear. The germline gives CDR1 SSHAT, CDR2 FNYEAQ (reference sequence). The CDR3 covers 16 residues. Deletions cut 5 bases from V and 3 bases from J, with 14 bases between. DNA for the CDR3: TGTGCCAGCAGCCACCTCACTCTTGGTGGGGCCAACGTCCTGACTTTC. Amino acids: CASSHLTLGGANVLTF.

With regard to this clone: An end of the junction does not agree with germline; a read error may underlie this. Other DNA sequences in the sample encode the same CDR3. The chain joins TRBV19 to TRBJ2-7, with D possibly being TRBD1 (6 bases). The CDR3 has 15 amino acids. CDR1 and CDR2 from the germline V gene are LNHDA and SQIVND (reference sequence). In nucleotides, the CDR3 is TGCGCCAGTAGTCCAAACGGACAGTCCCGCTACGAGCAGTACTTC. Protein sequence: CASSPNGQSRYEQYF.

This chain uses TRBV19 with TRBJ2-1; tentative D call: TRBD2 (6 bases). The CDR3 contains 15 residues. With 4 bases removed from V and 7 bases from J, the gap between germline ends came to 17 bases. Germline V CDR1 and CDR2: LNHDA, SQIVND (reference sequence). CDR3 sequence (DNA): TGTGCCAGTAGTACCCTGGACTGGGGGGATAATGAGCAGTTCTTC. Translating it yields CASSTLDWGDNEQFF.

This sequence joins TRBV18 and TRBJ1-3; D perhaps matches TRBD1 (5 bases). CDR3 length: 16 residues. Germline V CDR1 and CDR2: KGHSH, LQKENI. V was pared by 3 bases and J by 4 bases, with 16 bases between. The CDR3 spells CASSPQGGSTGNTIYF. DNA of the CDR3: TGTGCCAGCTCACCCCAGGGAGGGTCAACCGGAAACACCATATATTTT.

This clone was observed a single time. This chain's CDR3 is CASSPTGDTGELFF. Here the CDR3 DNA reads TGTGCCAGCAGCCCTACAGGGGACACCGGGGAGCTGTTTTTT. The genes are TRBV6-1 and TRBJ2-2; 7 bases agree with TRBD1. The CDR3 has 14 amino acids. J gave up 3 bases and V 6 bases, and 4 bases lay outside the gene matches. Germline CDR1 MNHNS, CDR2 SASEGT.

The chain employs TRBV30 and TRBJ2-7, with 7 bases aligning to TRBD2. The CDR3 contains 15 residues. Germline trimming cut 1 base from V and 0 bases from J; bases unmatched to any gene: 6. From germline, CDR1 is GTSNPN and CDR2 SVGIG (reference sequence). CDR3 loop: CAWSAQRGFSYEQYF. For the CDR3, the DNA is TGTGCCTGGAGTGCCCAGCGGGGCTTCTCCTACGAGCAGTACTTC.

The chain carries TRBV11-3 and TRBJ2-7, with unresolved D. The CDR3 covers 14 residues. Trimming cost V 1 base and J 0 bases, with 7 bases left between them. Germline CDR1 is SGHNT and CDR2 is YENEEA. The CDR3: CASSLGPVSYEQYF. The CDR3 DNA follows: TGTGCCAGCAGCTTAGGACCAGTCTCCTACGAGCAGTACTTC. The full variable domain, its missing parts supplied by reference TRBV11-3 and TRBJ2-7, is EAGVVQSPRYKIIEKKQPVAFWCNPISGHNTLYWYLQNLGQGPELLIRYENEEAVDDSQLPKDRFSAERLKGVDSTLKIQPAELGDSAVYLCASSLGPVSYEQYFGPGTRLTVT.

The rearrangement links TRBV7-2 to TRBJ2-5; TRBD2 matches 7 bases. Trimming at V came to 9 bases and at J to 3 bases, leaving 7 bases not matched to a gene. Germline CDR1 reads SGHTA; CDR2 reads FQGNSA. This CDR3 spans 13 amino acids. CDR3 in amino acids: CASALGGEETQYF. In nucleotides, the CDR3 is TGTGCCAGTGCGCTGGGGGGGGAAGAGACCCAGTACTTC.

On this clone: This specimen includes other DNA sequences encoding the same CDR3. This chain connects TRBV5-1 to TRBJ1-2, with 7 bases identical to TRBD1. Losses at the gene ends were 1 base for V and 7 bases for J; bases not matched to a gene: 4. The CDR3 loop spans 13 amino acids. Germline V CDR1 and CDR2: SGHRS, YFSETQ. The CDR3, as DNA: TGCGCCAGCAGCTTGCAGGGGGAGGGTGGCTACACCTTC. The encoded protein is CASSLQGEGGYTF.

For the CDR3, the DNA is TGTGCCAGCAGCTTAGAAGTCAGTAACGGAAACACCATATATTTT. This gives the protein CASSLEVSNGNTIYF. The J gene is TRBJ1-3, the V gene TRBV7-2; D unclear. V lost 1 base and J lost 4, with 11 bases in between. The CDR3 has 15 amino acids. CDR1 and CDR2 (germline): SGHTA, FQGNSA. The whole variable domain, filled in from reference TRBV7-2 and TRBJ1-3, reads GAGVSQSPSNKVTEKGKDVELRCDPISGHTALYWYRQSLGQGLEFLIYFQGNSAPDKSGLPSDRFSAERTGGSVSTLTIQRTQQEDSAVYLCASSLEVSNGNTIYFGEGSWLTVV.